Each of the 3 T cell receptor beta chains below was sequenced from the same sample in a study of early T cells in non-severe SARS-CoV-2 infection (dated by TCRdb to 2020 to 2022). Receptors were amplified or captured by 5' RACE. TCRdb shows the sequencer as NextSeq 500. The public reads were reprocessed in TCRdb via fastp at Q25 and MiXCR, keeping in-frame beta chains. Rows are unified per CDR3 protein, each entry keeping the most common DNA and genes. This sample comprises approximately 97,000 distinct CDR3 sequences, roughly 11% of them detected only once. The ten largest account for approximately 4.5% of the sample. The sample consisted of whole blood, taken at baseline. These receptors were collected from an adult who was a healthcare worker with PCR-confirmed SARS-CoV-2 infection or an uninfected control (not recorded which).

This chain joins TRBV12-3 or TRBV12-4 and TRBJ2-7, with D possibly being TRBD1 (7 bases). V was cut by 4 bases and J by 6 bases, with 16 bases left in between. This CDR3 contains 14 residues. The CDR3 DNA follows: TGTGCCAGCAGTTCTACAGGGGAGGTAGGCGAGCAGTACTTC. Translated, it gives CASSSTGEVGEQYF.

This clonotype has ten or more counts. This chain uses TRBV3-1 with TRBJ1-1, with a possible D match to TRBD1 (5 bases). Germline V gene sequence: CDR1 LGHDT, CDR2 YNNKEL (reference sequence). V lost 4 bases and J 1 base, leaving 13 bases between the germline ends. The CDR3 is made up of 15 amino acids. The chain's CDR3 is CASSRRDGPNTEAFF. CDR3 sequence (DNA): TGTGCCAGCAGCCGCCGGGACGGCCCGAACACTGAAGCTTTCTTT.

This clonotype was seen only a few times. The chain joins TRBV7-6 to TRBJ2-2, with 7 bases that match TRBD2. J gave up 0 bases and V 3 bases, and 4 bases lay outside the gene matches. Germline values: CDR1 SGHVS, CDR2 FNYEAQ. The CDR3 totals 16 residues. For the CDR3, the DNA is TGTGCCAGCAGCTTCAGCGGGATTACGAACACCGGGGAGCTGTTTTTT. This sequence encodes CASSFSGITNTGELFF.